These 18 T cell receptor beta chains were sequenced from one sample in a study of neurological immune-mediated disorders. TCRdb re-analysed the 5' RACE reads in MiXCR, keeping a single row per CDR3 protein. The data hold roughly 76,000 distinct CDR3 sequences, with 3.2% observed a single time. The sample consisted of PBMCs. These receptors came from a woman in her forties or fifties with multiple sclerosis.

Many counts were recorded for this clonotype. CDR3 in amino acids: CSGFRWETQYF. CDR3 sequence (DNA): TGCAGCGGCTTCCGCTGGGAGACCCAGTACTTC. The gene calls are TRBV29-1 and TRBJ2-5, with D unclear. V gave up 7 bases and J gave up 5 bases, with 11 bases separating them. The germline V gene has CDR1 SQVTM and CDR2 ANQGSEA. The CDR3 extends over 11 amino acids.

This clonotype was recorded at least ten times. This rearrangement joins TRBV20-1 to TRBJ2-5; no reliable D call. Per germline, CDR1 DFQATT and CDR2 SNEGSKA (reference sequence). The CDR3 is made up of 12 amino acids. Trimming shortened V by 6 bases and J by 5 bases, and 13 bases separated the two germline ends. The CDR3 sequence: CSADRLGETQYF. In DNA, the CDR3 is TGCAGTGCCGATCGCCTGGGGGAGACCCAGTACTTC.

The chain recombines TRBV20-1 with TRBJ2-3, with a weak D call TRBD1 (5 bases). The CDR3 length is 13 residues. The germline V and J ends were trimmed by 7 bases and 8 bases, with 19 bases remaining between them. CDR1 is DFQATT and CDR2 is SNEGSKA in the germline V gene (reference sequence). The CDR3 DNA reads as TGCAGTGATAGGGCCAGGGCCTCCTCTACGCAGTATTTT. Translation: CSDRARASSTQYF.

This clonotype was picked up many times. The chain joins TRBV7-9 to TRBJ1-1; the D is unclear. The germline gives CDR1 SEHNR, CDR2 FQNEAQ (reference sequence). This CDR3 is built from 11 residues. Trimming took 4 bases from V and 10 from J, leaving 10 bases between them. DNA for the CDR3: TGTGCCAGCAGCTCACTAGGCGGAGCTTTCTTT. Translating it yields CASSSLGGAFF.

Many counts were recorded for this clonotype. The chain joins TRBV7-9 to TRBJ2-5; TRBD2 might be the D (5 bases). This CDR3 is 15 amino acids long. Trimming removed 5 bases from V and 7 bases from J, with 20 bases in between. Looked up from germline, CDR1 is SEHNR and CDR2 is FQNEAQ (reference sequence). The CDR3 is CASSPFGPEAGTQYF. The DNA of the CDR3 is TGTGCCAGCAGCCCATTTGGACCCGAGGCGGGGACCCAGTACTTC.

This clonotype was counted ten times or more. The chain links TRBV20-1 to TRBJ1-6, with 9 nucleotides matching TRBD1. J gave up 6 bases and V 5 bases, and 8 bases lay outside the gene matches. Germline V gene lookup returns CDR1 DFQATT and CDR2 SNEGSKA (reference sequence). The CDR3 totals 15 residues. The CDR3 DNA is TGCAGTGCTTTGGACAGGGGAGGGGGTAATTCACCCCTCCACTTT. The encoded protein is CSALDRGGGNSPLHF.

This clonotype was picked up many times. The V call is TRBV5-5, the J call TRBJ1-2; TRBD1 aligns across 7 bases. The CDR3 runs to 18 residues. Trimming removed 2 bases from V and 0 bases from J; junction bases left unmatched: 13. Germline values: CDR1 SGHKS, CDR2 YYEKEE (reference sequence). CDR3 residues: CASSFTPGQTLSNYGYTF. The DNA for the CDR3 is TGTGCCAGCAGCTTTACTCCGGGACAGACCCTTTCTAACTATGGCTACACCTTC.

Ten or more counts support this clonotype. The chain links TRBV20-1 to TRBJ1-1; D is perhaps TRBD1 (6 bases). Trimming left V 3 bases short and J 0 bases short, with 8 bases between. Germline V gene lookup returns CDR1 DFQATT and CDR2 SNEGSKA (reference sequence). The CDR3 is 13 residues long. The CDR3 nucleotides are TGCAGTGCTAGCAAGGGGGTGAACACTGAAGCTTTCTTT. Its translation: CSASKGVNTEAFF.

Many counts were recorded for this clonotype. This chain connects TRBV5-1 to TRBJ2-5; 9 bases agree with TRBD1. The trim removed 1 base at V and 5 bases at J, leaving 6 bases unmatched. The CDR3 runs 15 residues. The germline gives CDR1 SGHRS, CDR2 YFSETQ. The CDR3: CASSLNTGGMETQYF. In DNA, the CDR3 is TGCGCCAGCAGCTTGAATACAGGGGGCATGGAGACCCAGTACTTC. Full variable domain (remainder filled in from reference TRBV5-1 and TRBJ2-5): KAGVTQTPRYLIKTRGQQVTLSCSPISGHRSVSWYQQTPGQGLQFLFEYFSETQRNKGNFPGRFSGRQFSNSRSEMNVSTLELGDSALYLCASSLNTGGMETQYFGPGTRLLVL.

This clonotype was picked up many times. This chain links TRBV6-5 with TRBJ1-2; TRBD1 aligns across 7 bases. V shed 7 bases and J 4 bases; nucleotides not matched to a gene: 3. The CDR3 contains 12 residues. Germline CDR1 MNHEY, CDR2 SVGAGI. The CDR3 sequence is CASKGTVYGYTF. The CDR3 bases are TGTGCCAGCAAAGGGACAGTCTATGGCTACACCTTC.

This clonotype appeared many times. This chain links TRBV4-1 with TRBJ1-5; D might be TRBD1 (6 bases). V dropped 0 bases and J dropped 4 bases, with 10 bases sitting between them. This CDR3 has 15 residues. CDR1 is MGHRA, CDR2 YSYEKL, per germline. CDR3 sequence: CASSQEWTDNQPQHF. The DNA for the CDR3 is TGCGCCAGCAGCCAAGAGTGGACAGATAATCAGCCCCAGCATTTT.

This clonotype was counted many times. The CDR3 nucleotides are TGTGCCAGCAGGGGGCTGGAGACCCAGTACTTC. Its protein is CASRGLETQYF. This chain links TRBV7-8 with TRBJ2-5, with D possibly TRBD1 on 5 matching bases. V lost 6 bases and J lost 5, with 7 bases in between. The CDR3 totals 11 residues. Germline CDR1 SGHVS, CDR2 FQNEAQ.

The table lists this clonotype with many counts. The rearrangement links TRBV14 to TRBJ1-1, with 7 nucleotides matching TRBD1. Trimming took 2 bases from V and 8 from J; bases not matched to a gene: 5. The CDR3 loop spans 13 amino acids. The germline V gene has CDR1 SGHDN and CDR2 FVKESK. The CDR3 DNA reads TGTGCCAGCAGCCAACTTCCGGGACAGGAAGCTTTCTTT. Residues: CASSQLPGQEAFF.

Many counts were recorded for this clonotype. The chain carries TRBV15 and TRBJ1-1; TRBD1 matches 8 bases. J lost 5 bases, V lost 0 bases, and 14 bases had no gene match. CDR1 is LNHNV and CDR2 is YYDKDF in the germline V gene (reference sequence). The CDR3 length is 18 residues. The CDR3 region is CATSREGPLSGGKTEAFF. As DNA, the CDR3 is TGTGCCACCAGCAGAGAGGGTCCCCTGTCAGGGGGCAAAACTGAAGCTTTCTTT.

This clonotype was found many times. The chain couples TRBV20-1 to TRBJ2-3; D might be TRBD2 (6 bases). With 5 bases removed from V and 13 bases from J, the gap between germline ends came to 16 bases. From germline, CDR1 is DFQATT and CDR2 SNEGSKA (reference sequence). There are 11 residues in the CDR3. The CDR3 nucleotides are TGCAGTGCTCCCAGACTAGAGGGAGAGTATTTT. Translated: CSAPRLEGEYF.

In its sample, this clonotype was seen many times. The gene calls are TRBV11-2 and TRBJ2-1; 13 nucleotides align to TRBD2. The V gene end was trimmed by 4 bases and the J gene end by 9 bases; junction bases not matched to a gene: 3. The CDR3 extends over 14 amino acids. The germline CDR1 and CDR2 sequences are SGHAT and FQNNGV. CDR3 sequence (DNA): TGTGCCAGCAGCTCGGGGACTAGCGGGATTGAGCAGTTCTTC. Amino acid sequence: CASSSGTSGIEQFF.

Concerning this clonotype itself: Possible read error: a much larger clone is one base away. The V and J genes are TRBV20-1 and TRBJ2-1, with 11 bases aligning to TRBD1. In germline, CDR1 is DFQATT, CDR2 SNEGSKA (reference sequence). Losses at the gene ends were 6 bases for V and 13 bases for J; bases not matched to a gene: 11. This CDR3 has 13 residues. The CDR3 sequence: CSALGQGEETQFF. The CDR3 nucleotides are TGCAGTGCCTTGGGACAGGGGGAGGAGACCCAGTTCTTC.

In this sample, this clonotype turned up a few times. A much bigger clone sits one base away, suggesting this may be a read error. The chain is built from TRBV20-1 and TRBJ2-7; 11 bases agree with TRBD2. The length of the CDR3 is 15 residues. V shed 1 base and J 2 bases; nucleotides not matched to a gene: 4. Germline CDR1 DFQATT, CDR2 SNEGSKA (reference sequence). The CDR3 is CSARAQGLAAYEQYF. CDR3 DNA: TGCAGTGCTAGAGCTCAGGGACTAGCGGCCTACGAGCAGTACTTC.